Below, 23 T cell receptor beta chains from the same sample are listed, as sequenced in a study of T cells after yellow fever vaccination (dated by TCRdb to the late 2010s). Reading the label with the study, this specimen's treatment or condition is: live attenuated yellow fever vaccine strain. The protocol used for the library was 5' RACE. Sequencing was carried out with an Illumina HiSeq 2500. Through fastp at Q25 and MiXCR, TCRdb rebuilt clones from the public reads, retaining in-frame beta chains. Records with the same CDR3 protein are collapsed into one entry carrying the most frequent genes and DNA. Recorded for this sample are under 550,000 distinct CDR3 sequences; just over 20% of them occurred a single time. The top ten constitute about a sixth of the sample. The sequencing here drew on PBMCs, taken more than 20 days after the first yellow fever vaccination. Receptors were obtained from a man in his late teens or twenties who received the YFV17D yellow fever vaccine.

The rearrangement links TRBV7-2 to TRBJ2-7; D is uncertain. Looked up from germline, CDR1 is SGHTA and CDR2 is FQGNSA. The CDR3 length is 12 residues. V dropped 7 bases and J dropped 2 bases, with 9 bases sitting between them. As DNA, the CDR3 is TGTGCCAGCACCGACCCCCCCTACGAGCAGTACTTC. It encodes CASTDPPYEQYF.

V is TRBV14 and J is TRBJ1-4; the D is unclear. Per germline, CDR1 SGHDN and CDR2 FVKESK. Trimming took off 1 base at V and 7 bases at J, with 16 bases between the two ends. This CDR3 comprises 16 residues. The chain's CDR3 is CASSQALFRAGEKLFF. Written as DNA, the CDR3 is TGTGCCAGCAGCCAAGCCCTCTTCCGGGCGGGTGAAAAACTGTTTTTT.

This clonotype was seen a few times. V and J are TRBV18 and TRBJ2-3, with D possibly matching TRBD1 (6 bases). Germline V gene sequence: CDR1 KGHSH, CDR2 LQKENI. Trimming left V 8 bases short and J 3 bases short, with 12 bases between. There are 13 residues in the CDR3. The DNA for the CDR3 is TGTGCCAGCCTCCCGAGGGGGACAGATACGCAGTATTTT. Translating it yields CASLPRGTDTQYF.

The V gene is TRBV12-3 or TRBV12-4, the J gene TRBJ2-2, with D possibly TRBD2 on 6 matching bases. V gave up 2 bases and J gave up 5 bases, with 15 bases separating them. This CDR3 comprises 16 residues. This CDR3 is CASSLTHGGVTGELFF. The CDR3 nucleotides are TGTGCCAGCAGTTTAACCCACGGCGGGGTGACCGGGGAGCTGTTTTTT.

This clonotype was recorded a few times. The rearrangement uses TRBV7-9 and TRBJ1-1; D not certain. In germline, CDR1 is SEHNR, CDR2 FQNEAQ (reference sequence). This CDR3 region has 15 residues. V shed 1 base and J shed 0 bases, with 9 bases lying between them. As DNA, the CDR3 is TGTGCCAGCAGCTTAGGCTCGGGCATGAACACTGAAGCTTTCTTT. Residues: CASSLGSGMNTEAFF.

V is TRBV5-5 and J is TRBJ2-1; 9 nucleotides agree with TRBD1. V lost 2 bases to trimming and J lost 7 bases; unmatched junction nucleotides: 4. Germline CDR1 is SGHKS and CDR2 is YYEKEE (reference sequence). The CDR3 totals 14 residues. In DNA, the CDR3 is TGTGCCAGCAGCTTCGGGACAGGGTGGAATGAGCAGTTCTTC. Its protein is CASSFGTGWNEQFF. Drawing the rest from reference TRBV5-5 and TRBJ2-1, the complete variable domain is DAGVTQSPTHLIKTRGQQVTLRCSPISGHKSVSWYQQVLGQGPQFIFQYYEKEERGRGNFPDRFSARQFPNYSSELNVNALLLGDSALYLCASSFGTGWNEQFFGPGTRLTVL.

The gene calls are TRBV6-1 and TRBJ2-5, with D perhaps being TRBD1 or TRBD2 (6 bases each). The CDR3 runs 16 residues. V was pared by 4 bases and J by 1 base, with 16 bases between. Germline V gene sequence: CDR1 MNHNS, CDR2 SASEGT. DNA of the CDR3: TGTGCCAGCAGTGGGGCTGACGGGGGCCTCCAAGAGACCCAGTACTTC. This codes for CASSGADGGLQETQYF.

This clonotype was detected a few times. The chain uses TRBV4-3 and TRBJ2-1, with TRBD2 as a possible D gene (7 bases). V was pared by 4 bases and J by 3 bases, with 19 bases between. CDR1 and CDR2 (germline): LGHNA, YSLEER. This CDR3 spans 17 amino acids. The CDR3 here is CASSRIPRGGVYNEQFF. The CDR3 bases are TGCGCCAGCAGCCGGATCCCTAGGGGGGGGGTCTACAATGAGCAGTTCTTC.

This clonotype was seen more than once but under ten times. This chain joins TRBV12-3 or TRBV12-4 and TRBJ2-3; D remains ambiguous. V shed 7 bases and J shed 2 bases, with 13 bases lying between them. The CDR3 length is 14 residues. CDR3 coding DNA: TGTGCCAGCAACCGGGCGGCATCCACAGATACGCAGTATTTT. Protein sequence: CASNRAASTDTQYF.

The V gene is TRBV2, the J gene TRBJ2-1; 7 positions agree with TRBD1. The CDR3 is 13 residues long. Germline trimming cut 7 bases from V and 8 bases from J; bases unmatched to any gene: 8. Looked up from germline, CDR1 is SNHLY and CDR2 is FYNNEI. Written as DNA, the CDR3 is TGTGCCAGCATTCTGGTAGGGGGCTATGAGCAGTTCTTC. Its translation is CASILVGGYEQFF.

CDR3 region: CASSRDRGSSYEQYV. For the CDR3, the DNA is TGTGCCAGCAGCCGCGACAGGGGAAGCTCCTACGAGCAGTACGTC. V and J are TRBV6-1 and TRBJ2-7; 8 nucleotides match TRBD1. Germline V gene sequence: CDR1 MNHNS, CDR2 SASEGT. With 6 bases clipped from V and 0 bases from J, the junction kept 7 bases outside the gene matches. The CDR3 runs 15 residues.

For this clonotype: A junction boundary mismatches the germline segment, possibly from a read error. J is TRBJ2-4 and V is TRBV4-3; tentatively, D is TRBD2 (6 bases). Germline V CDR1 and CDR2: LGHNA, YSLEER. This CDR3 has 14 residues. In DNA form, the CDR3 reads TGCGCCAGCAGCCAAGATCTAGCGACAAACGTTCAGTACTTC. It translates to CASSQDLATNVQYF.

This chain joins TRBV7-9 and TRBJ2-7; D unclear. The germline V gene has CDR1 SEHNR and CDR2 FQNEAQ (reference sequence). V lost 3 bases and J lost 4, with 13 bases in between. The CDR3 sequence is 14 residues long. CDR3 protein: CASSLSLNPYEQYV. In DNA form, the CDR3 reads TGTGCCAGCAGCTTGAGTCTGAACCCTTACGAGCAGTACGTC.

V gene TRBV11-2 combines with J gene TRBJ2-1; 11 bases match TRBD2. Germline lookup yields CDR1 SGHAT and CDR2 FQNNGV. Trimming cost V 2 bases and J 7 bases; bases outside gene matches: 4. This CDR3 is built from 15 residues. In nucleotides, the CDR3 is TGTGCCAGCAGCTTATGGCTAGCGGGGGGAAATGAGCAGTTCTTC. It translates to CASSLWLAGGNEQFF.

The chain is built from TRBV4-1 and TRBJ2-7, with TRBD1 matching 8 bases. After removal of 1 base from V and 3 bases from J, the junction contained 8 bases not matched to a gene. From germline, CDR1 is MGHRA and CDR2 YSYEKL. The CDR3 spans 16 residues. The CDR3 is CASSQGFGQGFYEQYF. DNA of the CDR3: TGCGCCAGCAGCCAAGGATTCGGACAGGGATTCTACGAGCAGTACTTC.

The rearrangement uses TRBV29-1 and TRBJ2-3; unclear D gene. This CDR3 spans 13 amino acids. The germline V gene encodes CDR1 SQVTM and CDR2 ANQGSEA. V was cut by 1 base and J by 4 bases, with 9 bases left in between. The CDR3 here is CSVEVAVPDTQYF. For the CDR3, the DNA is TGCAGCGTTGAAGTGGCAGTTCCAGATACGCAGTATTTT.

In its sample, this clonotype was seen a few times. The chain combines TRBV11-3 with TRBJ2-2; weak D call: TRBD1 (6 bases). This CDR3 contains 13 residues. The V gene's germline CDR1 is SGHNT and CDR2 YENEEA. V lost 2 bases to trimming and J lost 7 bases, with 8 bases between them. The CDR3, as DNA: TGTGCCAGCAGCTTACAGGGGTACGGGGAGCTGTTTTTT. Protein product: CASSLQGYGELFF.

This clonotype was recorded a few times. The chain has TRBV5-1 and TRBJ2-1; D uncertain. V was trimmed by 4 bases and J by 0 bases, leaving 11 bases between them. Germline CDR1 SGHRS, CDR2 YFSETQ. CDR3 length: 15 amino acids. The CDR3 loop is CASSPTESSYNEQFF. The CDR3 region has the DNA TGCGCCAGCAGCCCGACGGAGAGCTCCTACAATGAGCAGTTCTTC.

J is TRBJ2-2 and V is TRBV5-1; no clear D gene. V was trimmed by 3 bases and J by 1 base, leaving 13 bases between them. Per the germline V gene, CDR1 is SGHRS and CDR2 is YFSETQ. The CDR3 sequence is 16 residues long. CDR3 loop: CASSSTRQVNTGELFF. Written as DNA, the CDR3 is TGCGCCAGCAGCTCAACCCGTCAGGTGAACACCGGGGAGCTGTTTTTT.

This clonotype showed up just a few times. The chain links TRBV24-1 to TRBJ1-1; 8 positions agree with TRBD1. The CDR3 extends over 12 amino acids. Germline CDR1 and CDR2: KGHDR and SFDVKD. V shed 8 bases and J 8 bases; nucleotides not matched to a gene: 6. CDR3 nucleotides: TGTGCCACCAACGGTCGGACAGGGGAAGCTTTCTTT. As protein: CATNGRTGEAFF.

The chain is built from TRBV5-1 and TRBJ1-4, with TRBD1 matching over 7 bases. Losses at the gene ends were 4 bases for V and 8 bases for J; bases not matched to a gene: 2. There are 12 residues in the CDR3. Germline lookup yields CDR1 SGHRS and CDR2 YFSETQ. CDR3 bases: TGCGCCAGCAGCCCGGACAGGGAAAAACTGTTTTTT. Translating it yields CASSPDREKLFF.

J is TRBJ1-2 and V is TRBV29-1, with D perhaps matching TRBD1 (6 bases). There are 13 residues in the CDR3. Germline loops: CDR1 SQVTM, CDR2 ANQGSEA. Trimming pared 0 bases from V and 5 bases from J, leaving 10 bases between. In DNA, the CDR3 is TGCAGCGTTGAAGAGGGGGGCGCGTATGGCTACACCTTC. Its protein product is CSVEEGGAYGYTF.

There are a few counts of this clonotype. The V gene is TRBV2, the J gene TRBJ2-1, with 12 bases lining up with TRBD2. The CDR3 sequence is 18 residues long. Germline CDR1 is SNHLY and CDR2 is FYNNEI. Trimming removed 7 bases from V and 0 bases from J; junction bases left unmatched: 10. CDR3 bases: TGTGCCAGCAAGTCTCGGCTAGCGGGGGGGATCTCCTACAATGAGCAGTTCTTC. Protein: CASKSRLAGGISYNEQFF.